This T cell receptor beta chain was sequenced for a study of OX40 agonist ivuxolimab in advanced cancers. The CDR3 is 13 amino acids. With 5 bases clipped from V and 6 bases from J, the junction kept 5 bases outside the gene matches. Per germline, CDR1 SGHNT and CDR2 YENEEA. Only in-frame clones appear in the TCRdb table, and some are missing; sequencing was by immunoSEQ multiplex PCR. This repertoire shows tens of thousands of clones, around 83% found once; its top ten account for approximately 5%. The sequence derives from an adult with an advanced solid tumor such as melanoma, head and neck, liver or kidney cancer. Sequences were derived from CD4+ or CD8+ T cells sorted from blood, sampled in a trial of the OX40 agonist ivuxolimab. The genes are TRBV11-3 and TRBJ2-7, with TRBD2 matching over 9 bases. CDR3 in DNA: TGTGCCAGCAGCCGGACTAGCGAGGTCGAGCAGTACTTC. It codes for CASSRTSEVEQYF.